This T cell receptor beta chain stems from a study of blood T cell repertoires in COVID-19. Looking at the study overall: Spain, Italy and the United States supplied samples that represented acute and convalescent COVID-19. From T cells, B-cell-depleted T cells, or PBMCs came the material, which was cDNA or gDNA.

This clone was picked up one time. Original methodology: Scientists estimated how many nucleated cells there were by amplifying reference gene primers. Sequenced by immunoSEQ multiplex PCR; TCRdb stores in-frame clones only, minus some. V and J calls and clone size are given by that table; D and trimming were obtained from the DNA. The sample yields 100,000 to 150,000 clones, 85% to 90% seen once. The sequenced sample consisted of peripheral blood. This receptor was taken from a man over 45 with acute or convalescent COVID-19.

This CDR3 is CASSLGSSYNEQFF. The CDR3 DNA sequence: TGTGCCAGTAGTTTAGGGAGCTCCTACAATGAGCAGTTCTTC. This chain uses TRBV19 with TRBJ2-1; D might be TRBD2 (5 bases). Between the trimmed V and J ends, which lost 5 bases and 0 bases, there was a span of 8 bases. The germline gives CDR1 LNHDA, CDR2 SQIVND (reference sequence). CDR3 size: 14 residues.